These 20 T cell receptor beta chains originate from one sample sequenced in a study of blood T cell repertoires in COVID-19. Produced via immunoSEQ multiplex PCR; TCRdb's table is partial and in-frame only. The sample carries about 51,000 clones, 75% to 85% recorded once. The sequenced sample was peripheral blood. The receptors derive from a human donor with acute or convalescent COVID-19. The donor label of this sample is uncertain.

The V and J genes are TRBV12-3 or TRBV12-4 and TRBJ2-7, with D tentatively TRBD2 (6 bases). This CDR3 is 13 amino acids long. V was cut by 6 bases and J by 4 bases, with 13 bases left in between. CDR3 in DNA: TGTGCCAGCAGAAGAGCGGGTCTTTACGAGCAGTACTTC. Amino acid sequence: CASRRAGLYEQYF.

This rearrangement joins TRBV6-7 to TRBJ1-6, with D hard to call. TRBV6-7 is flagged as an ORF with uncertain function. The V end was cut by 4 bases, the J end by 7 bases, with 17 bases between. CDR3 length: 16 residues. CDR3 region: CASSFSLRSINSPLHF. DNA of the CDR3: TGTGCCAGCAGTTTCTCCCTAAGATCAATCAATTCACCCCTCCACTTT.

The chain combines TRBV7-6 with TRBJ2-1, with 13 bases identical to TRBD2. Trimming at V came to 5 bases and at J to 4 bases, leaving 5 bases not matched to a gene. CDR1 and CDR2 from the germline V gene are SGHVS and FNYEAQ. The CDR3 is 16 amino acids. The CDR3 DNA reads TGTGCCAGCAGCAGGGGACTAGCGGGACCGTACAATGAGCAGTTCTTC. It specifies CASSRGLAGPYNEQFF.

Only a few counts were recorded for this clone. The J gene is TRBJ1-2, the V gene TRBV27; 8 bases align to TRBD1. Germline V CDR1 and CDR2: MNHEY, SMNVEV (reference sequence). The CDR3 is made up of 14 amino acids. The V and J ends lost 5 bases and 8 bases, in that order; junction bases with no gene match: 10. The CDR3 DNA reads as TGTGCCAGCAGTCCCCGGACAGGGAGGACGGGCTACACCTTC. As protein: CASSPRTGRTGYTF.

This clone was seen only a few times. The chain combines TRBV2 with TRBJ2-7; 8 bases fit TRBD1. The germline CDR1 and CDR2 sequences are SNHLY and FYNNEI. V shed 8 bases, J shed 6 bases, and the junction held 12 bases outside the gene matches. The CDR3 contains 14 residues. The CDR3, as DNA: TGTGCCAGCGGGACGAGGCGGACAGGGTCCGAGCAGTACTTC. Translation: CASGTRRTGSEQYF.

The V call is TRBV28, the J call TRBJ1-1, with D tentatively TRBD1 (6 bases). This CDR3 is 12 amino acids long. Germline V CDR1 and CDR2: MDHEN, SYDVKM. Trimming stripped 7 bases from V and 4 bases from J, with 10 bases between. Written as DNA, the CDR3 is TGTGCCAGCAACAGGGCCCCCACTGAAGCTTTCTTT. It codes for CASNRAPTEAFF.

The chain joins TRBV14 to TRBJ2-3, with a weak D call TRBD2 (5 bases). CDR1 and CDR2 (germline): SGHDN, FVKESK. Trimming removed 5 bases at V and 0 bases at J, with 21 bases between. This CDR3 region has 18 residues. This chain's CDR3 is CASSEGRSALGSTDTQYF. The CDR3 nucleotides are TGTGCCAGCAGCGAAGGACGTAGCGCCCTGGGGAGCACAGATACGCAGTATTTT.

This chain links TRBV9 with TRBJ2-7; 13 nucleotides line up with TRBD2. V lost 2 bases, J lost 4 bases, and 3 bases stayed unmatched. Germline CDR1 is SGDLS and CDR2 is YYNGEE. This CDR3 region has 15 residues. DNA for the CDR3: TGTGCCAGCAGCGTCGGACTAGCGGGAGAATACGAGCAGTACTTC. Amino acid sequence: CASSVGLAGEYEQYF.

The chain has TRBV7-9 and TRBJ2-7, with 9 bases identical to TRBD2. Germline V gene lookup returns CDR1 SEHNR and CDR2 FQNEAQ (reference sequence). The CDR3 contains 15 residues. V gave up 3 bases and J gave up 5 bases; unmatched junction bases: 8. CDR3 DNA sequence: TGTGCCAGCAGCTTGTTAGCGGGAGCTGACCACGAGCAGTACTTC. As protein: CASSLLAGADHEQYF.

This clone has just a few counts. The CDR3: CASSPKDGLAGYNEQFF. CDR3 nucleotide sequence: TGTGCCAGCAGCCCAAAGGACGGACTAGCGGGGTACAATGAGCAGTTCTTC. V usage is TRBV4-2 and J usage is TRBJ2-1, with 12 bases that match TRBD2. Trimming removed 4 bases from V and 4 bases from J; junction bases left unmatched: 8. The CDR3 is 17 residues long. Germline V gene lookup returns CDR1 LGHNA and CDR2 YNFKEQ.

The chain joins TRBV4-3 to TRBJ2-1; 8 bases fit TRBD2. Germline V gene sequence: CDR1 LGHNA, CDR2 YSLEER. The CDR3 totals 15 residues. The V gene end was trimmed by 1 base and the J gene end by 5 bases; junction bases not matched to a gene: 4. CDR3 nucleotide sequence: TGCGCCAGCAGCCAAGTCGCGGGAGGCCACAATGAGCAGTTCTTC. Protein: CASSQVAGGHNEQFF.

This sequence joins TRBV10-3 and TRBJ2-1, with D possibly being TRBD1 (5 bases). This CDR3 has 13 residues. Germline CDR1 is ENHRY and CDR2 is SYGVKD. V was pared by 3 bases and J by 5 bases, with 8 bases between. The DNA of the CDR3 is TGTGCCATCAGTGACACAGGAAACAATGAGCAGTTCTTC. Translated: CAISDTGNNEQFF.

This chain uses TRBV9 with TRBJ2-5; 13 nucleotides align to TRBD2. This CDR3 is built from 17 residues. The germline V gene encodes CDR1 SGDLS and CDR2 YYNGEE. V lost 3 bases, J lost 1 base, and 6 bases stayed unmatched. CDR3 nucleotides: TGTGCCAGCAGCGCTCTTGGGACTAGCGGGGCCCAAGAGACCCAGTACTTC. As protein: CASSALGTSGAQETQYF. Supplemented by reference TRBV9 and TRBJ2-5, the full variable domain reads DSGVTQTPKHLITATGQRVTLRCSPRSGDLSVYWYQQSLDQGLQFLIQYYNGEERAKGNILERFSAQQFPDLHSELNLSSLELGDSALYFCASSALGTSGAQETQYFGPGTRLLVL.

The chain is built from TRBV11-2 and TRBJ2-1, with TRBD1 identical over 7 bases. Per germline, CDR1 SGHAT and CDR2 FQNNGV. V lost 7 bases to trimming and J lost 10 bases; unmatched junction nucleotides: 10. The CDR3 is 13 residues long. This CDR3 is CASTYYRGDEQFF. DNA for the CDR3: TGTGCCAGCACCTACTACAGGGGAGACGAGCAGTTCTTC.

The CDR3, as DNA: TGTGCCAGCTCTACGGGACTAGCGAATGAGCAGTTCTTC. This gives the protein CASSTGLANEQFF. The chain uses TRBV18 and TRBJ2-1, with 10 bases lining up with TRBD2. Germline CDR1 KGHSH, CDR2 LQKENI. This CDR3 region has 13 residues. V dropped 6 bases and J dropped 7; count of bases not matched to a gene: 3.

The gene calls are TRBV6-2 or TRBV6-3 and TRBJ2-1; TRBD2 is a possible D gene (7 bases). CDR1 and CDR2 from the germline V gene are MNHEY and SVGEGT. This CDR3 region has 18 residues. Trimming left V 6 bases short and J 4 bases short, with 25 bases between. The CDR3 loop reads CASSYDPGGGWTYNEQFF. The CDR3 DNA reads as TGTGCCAGCAGCTATGACCCGGGGGGCGGGTGGACTTACAATGAGCAGTTCTTC.

CDR3: CASSLLAGGPGYEQFF. Written as DNA, the CDR3 is TGTGCCAGCAGCTTATTAGCGGGAGGGCCGGGGTATGAGCAGTTCTTC. This chain links TRBV7-9 with TRBJ2-1; 11 positions agree with TRBD2. The germline V gene encodes CDR1 SEHNR and CDR2 FQNEAQ (reference sequence). The CDR3 extends over 16 amino acids. V dropped 2 bases and J dropped 8; count of bases not matched to a gene: 8.

This clone is a singleton in its sample. The V gene is TRBV7-2, the J gene TRBJ1-1; 7 bases agree with TRBD1. V trimming: 5 bases; J trimming: 1 base; junction bases outside the gene matches: 4. Germline V gene lookup returns CDR1 SGHTA and CDR2 FQGNSA. CDR3 length: 14 residues. The CDR3: CASSPRQGNTEAFF. The CDR3 DNA sequence: TGTGCCAGCAGCCCCCGACAGGGGAACACTGAAGCTTTCTTT.

This sequence joins TRBV7-2 and TRBJ2-7, with a weak D call TRBD2 (6 bases). Trimming removed 3 bases from V and 2 bases from J, with 14 bases in between. In germline, CDR1 is SGHTA, CDR2 FQGNSA. CDR3 size: 15 residues. The CDR3 nucleotides are TGTGCCAGCAGCTTCCGTGGCGGGATGACCTACGAGCAGTACTTC. Encoded protein: CASSFRGGMTYEQYF.

V usage is TRBV29-1 and J usage is TRBJ1-1; 7 positions match TRBD1. Per germline, CDR1 SQVTM and CDR2 ANQGSEA. The V segment lost 6 bases and the J segment 3 bases; nucleotides outside the gene matches: 10. This CDR3 is 14 amino acids long. The CDR3 nucleotides read TGCAGCGTGCGGCGGCCGACAGGGCACACTGAAGCTTTCTTT. It yields the protein CSVRRPTGHTEAFF. The whole variable domain, remainder taken from reference TRBV29-1 and TRBJ1-1, is SAVISQKPSRDICQRGTSLTIQCQVDSQVTMMFWYRQQPGQSLTLIATANQGSEATYESGFVIDKFPISRPNLTFSTLTVSNMSPEDSSIYLCSVRRPTGHTEAFFGQGTRLTVV.